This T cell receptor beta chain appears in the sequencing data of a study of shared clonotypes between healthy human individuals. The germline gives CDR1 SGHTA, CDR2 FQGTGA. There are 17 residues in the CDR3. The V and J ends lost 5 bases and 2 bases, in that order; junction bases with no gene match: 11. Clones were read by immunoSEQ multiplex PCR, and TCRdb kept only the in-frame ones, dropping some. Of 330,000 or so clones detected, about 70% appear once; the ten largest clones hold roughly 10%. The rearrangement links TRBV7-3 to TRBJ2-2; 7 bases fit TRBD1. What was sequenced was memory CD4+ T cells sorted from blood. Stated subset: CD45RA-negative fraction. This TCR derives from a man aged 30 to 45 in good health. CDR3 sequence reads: CASSAQTGRQNTGELFF. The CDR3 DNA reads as TGTGCCAGCAGCGCCCAGACAGGGAGACAAAACACCGGGGAGCTGTTTTTT.